A selection of T cell receptor beta chains follows, all from one sample in a study of blood T cell repertoires in COVID-19. Sequenced by immunoSEQ multiplex PCR; TCRdb stores in-frame clones only, minus some. In the table there are fewer than 250,000 clones, around nine tenths of which are singletons. Sample: peripheral blood. These receptors were taken from a man aged 55 to 69 with COVID-19, enrolled during active disease. Each CDR3 is given with its conserved first and last residue. Fields, in order: V gene, clone size, D gene, CDR3 length, J gene, CDR3 DNA, CDR3 protein. D genes are given only for firm matches. Clone size is shown for a subset of rows, as once, few, many or a class of expanded clone.

TRBV7-2	-	TRBD2	16	TRBJ2-7	TGTGCCAGCAGCTTAGCCTCTAGCGGAGCGCCGTACGAGCAGTACTTC	CASSLASSGAPYEQYF
TRBV9	-	-	14	TRBJ2-7	TGTGCCAGCAGCGTAAGTTCAAGGGAGGAGAAGCAGTACTTC	CASSVSSREEKQYF
TRBV27	-	-	15	TRBJ2-1	TGTGCCAGCAGTTACCGGGACACCTCCTACAATGAGCAGTTCTTC	CASSYRDTSYNEQFF
TRBV7-2	-	-	17	TRBJ2-4	TGTGCCAGCAGCCCCGGGGTAGCGCCACTAGCCAAAAACATTCAGTACTTC	CASSPGVAPLAKNIQYF
TRBV5-4	-	TRBD1	15	TRBJ2-7	TGTGCCAGCAGCTTTGGGACAGGGGTCTCCTACGAGCAGTACTTC	CASSFGTGVSYEQYF
TRBV6-6	-	TRBD1	14	TRBJ1-4	TGTGCCAGCGGTCAGGGGGCAACTAATGAAAAACTGTTTTTT	CASGQGATNEKLFF
TRBV3-1/TRBV3-2	-	-	19	TRBJ1-4	TGTGCCAGCAGCCCCCCGGAGGCAGCCGGGCATCGAAATAATGAAAAACTGTTTTTT	CASSPPEAAGHRNNEKLFF
TRBV11-2	-	TRBD1	17	TRBJ2-7	TGTGCCAGCAGCCCCGTGACAGGGTCGCGAAGCTCCTACGAGCAGTACTTC	CASSPVTGSRSSYEQYF
TRBV25-1	-	-	12	TRBJ2-1	TGTGCCAGCAGGGGAATCGATAGGAGGTTGTTCTTC	CASRGIDRRLFF
TRBV7-9	-	-	15	TRBJ2-1	TGTGCCAGCAGCTTACCTTCGAGCTCCTACAATGAGCAGTTCTTC	CASSLPSSSYNEQFF
TRBV6-5	-	-	15	TRBJ1-6	TGTGCCAGCAGTTACTCCGGACAGCATAATTCACCCCTCCACTTT	CASSYSGQHNSPLHF
TRBV19	few	TRBD1	14	TRBJ1-3	TGTGCCAGTAGTGAACAGGGGGCTGGAAACACCATATATTTT	CASSEQGAGNTIYF
TRBV7-9	-	TRBD1	16	TRBJ2-7	TGTGCCAGCAGCTTCCCCGGGACAGGGAACTCCTACGAGCAGTACTTC	CASSFPGTGNSYEQYF
TRBV27	-	-	14	TRBJ1-1	TGTGCCAGCAGCCCTGTGGGAGGGGACACTGAAGCTTTCTTT	CASSPVGGDTEAFF
TRBV19	-	-	17	TRBJ2-4	TGTGCCAGTAGTGGCGGGCCCCTCGCCAAGCCCAAAAACATTCAGTACTTC	CASSGGPLAKPKNIQYF
TRBV24-1	-	-	13	TRBJ1-2	TGTGCCACCCAGGGAGGGGACGGCTATGGCTACACCTTC	CATQGGDGYGYTF
TRBV30	-	-	13	TRBJ1-1	TGTGCCTGGAGTCTCCAGGGGAACACTGAAGCTTTCTTT	CAWSLQGNTEAFF
TRBV3-1/TRBV3-2	-	TRBD1	18	TRBJ2-7	TGTGCCAGGGTAAACCGGGACAGGGTAATCAGGGGGAGGTCCGAGCAGTACTTC	CARVNRDRVIRGRSEQYF
TRBV2	-	TRBD2	19	TRBJ2-1	TGTGCCAGCAGTGAAACGGCTAGCGGGGGCCTAAGCTCCTACAATGAGCAGTTCTTC	CASSETASGGLSSYNEQFF
TRBV5-1	-	-	14	TRBJ1-1	TGCGCCAGCAGCCTGCAATTGGACAGTAATGAAGCTTTCTTT	CASSLQLDSNEAFF
TRBV14	few	-	12	TRBJ2-7	TGTGCCCCCAACGGACATCCCCACGAGCAGTACTTC	CAPNGHPHEQYF
TRBV5-5	-	TRBD1	16	TRBJ1-6	TGTGCCAGCAGCGTCCGGGACAGTCTTTATAATTCACCCCTCCACTTT	CASSVRDSLYNSPLHF
TRBV2	-	TRBD2	13	TRBJ2-7	TGTGCCAGCAGTGGAATGGGAGGGTCCGAGCAGTACTTC	CASSGMGGSEQYF
TRBV11-2	-	TRBD1	15	TRBJ1-2	TGTGCCAGCAGCCTGACAGGGACGGACAACTATGGCTACACCTTC	CASSLTGTDNYGYTF
TRBV2	-	-	13	TRBJ1-2	TGTGCCAGCAGTGTCGCAGGGTCATCCGGCTACACCTTC	CASSVAGSSGYTF
TRBV12-3/TRBV12-4	-	-	13	TRBJ2-1	TGTGCCAGCACCTTGGGGGGCTACAATGAGCAGTTCTTC	CASTLGGYNEQFF
TRBV18	-	-	14	TRBJ1-5	TGTGCCAGCTCAGGGTCTAGGTCCAATCAGCCCCAGCATTTT	CASSGSRSNQPQHF
TRBV27	-	-	15	TRBJ1-2	TGTGCCAGCAGTTTAGCGGGGGAACTTGCCTATGGCTACACCTTC	CASSLAGELAYGYTF
TRBV24-1	-	-	18	TRBJ2-3	TGTGCCACCAGTGATGAGGTCTCGCGGGATTCTAGCACAGATACGCAGTATTTT	CATSDEVSRDSSTDTQYF